A single sample gave rise to the 29 T cell receptor beta chains below, sequenced in a study of T cell responses to AZD1222 COVID-19 vaccine (dated by TCRdb to the early 2020s). Preparation of the library involved the immunoSEQ multiplex PCR assay. TCRdb re-hosts the immuneACCESS table, in-frame sequences only. Its copies lack some clones; in the studies checked, an unresolved V gene accounts for under half of them, and the cause for the rest is not known. The sample includes about 48,000 clones, with around nine tenths observed a single time. 5.3% of the sample is held by the ten biggest clonotypes. What this sample's time point label stands for: about 28 days (+/-7) after the second vaccine dose. The sample consisted of peripheral blood, taken 28 days after the second AZD1222 dose. The receptors derive from an adult who received the AZD1222 COVID-19 vaccine.

DNA of the CDR3: TGTGCCAGCAGTCTCATCGGACAGGGTACCTACAATGAGCAGTTCTTC. This sequence encodes CASSLIGQGTYNEQFF. The chain uses TRBV27 and TRBJ2-1; 8 nucleotides match TRBD1. V was clipped by 5 bases and J by 2 bases; unmatched bases: 8. Germline-derived CDR1 and CDR2 are MNHEY and SMNVEV (reference sequence). The length of the CDR3 is 16 residues.

V usage is TRBV7-9 and J usage is TRBJ2-7; 7 nucleotides agree with TRBD1. Per the germline V gene, CDR1 is SEHNR and CDR2 is FQNEAQ (reference sequence). V lost 5 bases, J lost 0 bases, and 4 bases stayed unmatched. The CDR3 loop spans 14 amino acids. In nucleotides, the CDR3 is TGTGCCAGCAGCCCTCGGGACAGCTCCTACGAGCAGTACTTC. Translating gives CASSPRDSSYEQYF.

This clone was seen a few times. The rearrangement links TRBV19 to TRBJ2-7; TRBD2 might be the D (5 bases). In germline, CDR1 is LNHDA, CDR2 SQIVND (reference sequence). The CDR3 covers 15 residues. Trimming removed 2 bases from V and 2 bases from J, with 13 bases in between. As DNA, the CDR3 is TGTGCCAGTAGTATAACCCGGACTCCGACCTACGAGCAGTACTTC. Translation: CASSITRTPTYEQYF.

The chain links TRBV21-1 to TRBJ1-2; whether TRBD1, the table's D call, matches the DNA was not checked. TRBV21-1 is recorded as a pseudogene. This CDR3 region has 15 residues. CDR3 protein: CASSLGTGKAYGYTF. The CDR3, as DNA: TGTGCCAGCAGCCTCGGGACAGGGAAGGCCTATGGCTACACCTTC.

The chain is built from TRBV11-2 and TRBJ1-2, with D hard to call. The CDR3 runs 14 residues. Trimming stripped 0 bases from V and 4 bases from J, with 9 bases between. Germline V lookup: CDR1 SGHAT, CDR2 FQNNGV. In DNA form, the CDR3 reads TGTGCCAGCAGCTTAGAGGCCAGCTCCTATGGCTACACCTTC. It translates to CASSLEASSYGYTF. The full variable domain, rest sourced from reference TRBV11-2 and TRBJ1-2, is EAGVAQSPRYKIIEKRQSVAFWCNPISGHATLYWYQQILGQGPKLLIQFQNNGVVDDSQLPKDRFSAERLKGVDSTLKIQPAKLEDSAVYLCASSLEASSYGYTFGSGTRLTVV.

The chain recombines TRBV7-2 with TRBJ2-7; D may be TRBD2 (6 bases). Looked up from germline, CDR1 is SGHTA and CDR2 is FQGNSA. With 5 bases removed from V and 7 bases from J, the gap between germline ends came to 21 bases. The CDR3 has 15 amino acids. CDR3 amino acids: CASSPGLLRMGEQYF. The CDR3 region has the DNA TGTGCCAGCAGCCCGGGACTTTTGCGAATGGGGGAGCAGTACTTC.

V gene TRBV9 combines with J gene TRBJ2-7; 12 positions match TRBD2. Germline CDR1 and CDR2: SGDLS and YYNGEE. V dropped 3 bases and J dropped 3; count of bases not matched to a gene: 4. CDR3 length equals 15 residues. CDR3: CASSGLAGDLYEQYF. The CDR3 region has the DNA TGTGCCAGCAGCGGACTAGCGGGAGACCTCTACGAGCAGTACTTC.

V and J are TRBV7-8 and TRBJ2-3; 13 nucleotides line up with TRBD2. The CDR3 spans 17 residues. V dropped 6 bases and J dropped 3; count of bases not matched to a gene: 9. Germline V gene data show CDR1 as SGHVS and CDR2 as FQNEAQ. The CDR3 loop is CASRRLAGGSFTDTQYF. The CDR3 region has the DNA TGTGCCAGCAGACGACTAGCGGGGGGTTCATTTACAGATACGCAGTATTTT. The whole variable domain, filled in from reference TRBV7-8 and TRBJ2-3, reads GAGVSQSPRYKVAKRGQDVALRCDPISGHVSLFWYQQALGQGPEFLTYFQNEAQLDKSGLPSDRFFAERPEGSVSTLKIQRTQQEDSAVYLCASRRLAGGSFTDTQYFGPGTRLTVL.

This rearrangement joins TRBV2 to TRBJ1-5; the match to TRBD1 covers 9 bases. J lost 2 bases, V lost 6 bases, and 5 bases had no gene match. Per germline, CDR1 SNHLY and CDR2 FYNNEI. The CDR3 loop spans 15 amino acids. The CDR3 protein is CASRLRDRGNQPQHF. Here the CDR3 DNA reads TGTGCCAGCAGACTCCGGGACAGGGGCAATCAGCCCCAGCATTTT. Full variable domain (missing parts from reference TRBV2 and TRBJ1-5): EPEVTQTPSHQVTQMGQEVILRCVPISNHLYFYWYRQILGQKVEFLVSFYNNEISEKSEIFDDQFSVERPDGSNFTLKIRSTKLEDSAMYFCASRLRDRGNQPQHFGDGTRLSIL.

The V and J genes are TRBV3-1 (or the pseudogene TRBV3-2) and TRBJ2-7; D is unresolved. V was cut by 0 bases and J by 4 bases, with 4 bases left in between. CDR3 length: 12 residues. The germline V gene encodes CDR1 LGHDT and CDR2 YNNKEL (reference sequence). The CDR3 here is CASSQEVYEQYF. Written as DNA, the CDR3 is TGTGCCAGCAGCCAAGAGGTGTACGAGCAGTACTTC.

The chain links TRBV19 to TRBJ2-2; tentatively, D is TRBD1 (5 bases). Trimming stripped 7 bases from V and 4 bases from J, with 13 bases between. Germline V lookup: CDR1 LNHDA, CDR2 SQIVND (reference sequence). The CDR3 is made up of 14 amino acids. The CDR3, as DNA: TGTGCCAGTACTCCAGGGTACCTCACCGGGGAGCTGTTTTTT. Translation: CASTPGYLTGELFF.

This rearrangement joins TRBV6-6 to TRBJ2-2, with D possibly being TRBD1 (6 bases). The V gene lost 5 bases and the J gene lost 0 bases, with 10 bases spanning the gap. Germline CDR1 reads MNHNY; CDR2 reads SVGAGI (reference sequence). The CDR3 extends over 15 amino acids. The CDR3 region is CASSQGFANTGELFF. The CDR3 DNA follows: TGTGCCAGCAGTCAGGGGTTCGCGAACACCGGGGAGCTGTTTTTT.

The chain joins TRBV19 to TRBJ2-2; maybe TRBD2 (5 bases). This CDR3 region has 14 residues. V dropped 6 bases and J dropped 5 bases, with 13 bases sitting between them. CDR1 is LNHDA, CDR2 SQIVND, per germline (reference sequence). CDR3 residues: CASSPREGTGELFF. The CDR3 DNA sequence: TGTGCCAGTAGCCCTCGAGAGGGAACCGGGGAGCTGTTTTTT.

J is TRBJ2-7 and V is TRBV28; perhaps D is TRBD1 or TRBD2 (5 bases each). Germline lookup yields CDR1 MDHEN and CDR2 SYDVKM. The CDR3 is 13 residues long. The V gene lost 5 bases and the J gene lost 7 bases, with 15 bases spanning the gap. Written as DNA, the CDR3 is TGTGCCAGCAGTCTAACTAGGGGCGTGGAGCAGTACTTC. It yields the protein CASSLTRGVEQYF.

The V call is TRBV7-9, the J call TRBJ2-1; TRBD1 might be the D (6 bases). The length of the CDR3 is 12 residues. With 11 bases removed from V and 4 bases from J, the gap between germline ends came to 12 bases. Germline V gives CDR1 SEHNR, CDR2 FQNEAQ (reference sequence). The CDR3 bases are TGTGCCGGAAAGACAGGTTACAATGAGCAGTTCTTC. Encoded protein: CAGKTGYNEQFF.

In its sample, this clone was seen a few times. The J gene is TRBJ1-5, the V gene TRBV28; 7 nucleotides align to TRBD1. Germline V gene data show CDR1 as MDHEN and CDR2 as SYDVKM. The CDR3 totals 16 residues. The ends lost 5 bases at V and 0 bases at J; junction bases unmatched: 7. CDR3 sequence reads: CASSLDRVNSNQPQHF. The CDR3 DNA sequence: TGTGCCAGCAGTCTTGACAGGGTAAATAGCAATCAGCCCCAGCATTTT.

V is TRBV28 and J is TRBJ1-1, with 7 bases aligning to TRBD1. V shed 7 bases and J 0 bases; nucleotides not matched to a gene: 8. This CDR3 is 15 amino acids long. CDR1 is MDHEN, CDR2 SYDVKM, per germline. The DNA of the CDR3 is TGTGCCAGCACTTTCCGGGACAGTATGAACACTGAAGCTTTCTTT. This codes for CASTFRDSMNTEAFF.

V usage is TRBV2 and J usage is TRBJ1-2; 7 positions agree with TRBD1. Trimming cost V 7 bases and J 5 bases; bases outside gene matches: 10. Germline lookup yields CDR1 SNHLY and CDR2 FYNNEI. The CDR3 contains 14 residues. Here the CDR3 DNA reads TGTGCCAGCATTTTACCAGGGACAGAGTATGGCTACACCTTC. Amino acids: CASILPGTEYGYTF.

The chain carries TRBV6-1 and TRBJ2-3; possible D gene TRBD1, 8 bases. Germline assignment: CDR1 MNHNS and CDR2 SASEGT. Between the trimmed V and J ends, which lost 1 base and 3 bases, there was a span of 11 bases. The CDR3 consists of 15 residues. In DNA form, the CDR3 reads TGTGCCAGCAGTGAAGACAGGGGGGGGACAGATACGCAGTATTTT. It codes for CASSEDRGGTDTQYF.

V is TRBV27 and J is TRBJ2-7, with 11 nucleotides matching TRBD2. In germline, CDR1 is MNHEY, CDR2 SMNVEV (reference sequence). J lost 3 bases, V lost 4 bases, and 8 bases had no gene match. This CDR3 is 16 amino acids long. The CDR3 protein is CASSSLTSGGIYEQYF. The CDR3 nucleotides are TGTGCCAGCAGTTCACTCACTAGCGGGGGCATCTACGAGCAGTACTTC.

The DNA for the CDR3 is TGTGCCAGCAGCCCCACGGGACAGGTCCCCACCGGGGAGCTGTTTTTT. Translation gives CASSPTGQVPTGELFF. V gene TRBV7-6 combines with J gene TRBJ2-2; the match to TRBD1 covers 8 bases. Germline V CDR1 and CDR2: SGHVS, FNYEAQ. CDR3 length: 16 amino acids. V trimming: 5 bases; J trimming: 4 bases; junction bases outside the gene matches: 9.

CDR3: CASSLAAGANVLTF. The CDR3 DNA sequence: TGTGCCAGCAGCTTAGCTGCTGGGGCCAACGTCCTGACTTTC. The chain recombines TRBV11-2 with TRBJ2-6, with D hard to call. The CDR3 spans 14 residues. The V end lost 1 base, the J end lost 2 bases, and 3 bases lay between the germline ends. Germline CDR1 reads SGHAT; CDR2 reads FQNNGV.

This clone was recorded once. This chain connects TRBV9 to TRBJ1-6, with D hard to call. Deletions cut 3 bases from V and 11 bases from J, with 21 bases between. This CDR3 is 16 amino acids long. Germline V gene data show CDR1 as SGDLS and CDR2 as YYNGEE. Here the CDR3 DNA reads TGTGCCAGCAGCGCTACCATTGGAACGGGCGGTGCACCCCTCCACTTT. Translating gives CASSATIGTGGAPLHF.

This chain joins TRBV12-3 or TRBV12-4 and TRBJ2-2; D remains ambiguous. This CDR3 has 13 amino acids. V dropped 4 bases and J dropped 2 bases, with 5 bases sitting between them. The CDR3 here is CASSSLNTGELFF. CDR3 nucleotide sequence: TGTGCCAGCAGTTCGCTTAACACCGGGGAGCTGTTTTTT.

V usage is TRBV2 and J usage is TRBJ2-2, with 7 bases that match TRBD1. Germline V gene data show CDR1 as SNHLY and CDR2 as FYNNEI. This CDR3 is built from 15 residues. J gave up 4 bases and V 6 bases, and 8 bases lay outside the gene matches. The CDR3 DNA follows: TGTGCCAGCAGGACACAGGGGATGAGCACCGGGGAGCTGTTTTTT. It translates to CASRTQGMSTGELFF.

The chain has TRBV6-5 and TRBJ1-5, with D possibly matching TRBD1 (5 bases). Between the trimmed V and J ends, which lost 7 bases and 7 bases, there was a span of 14 bases. The CDR3 runs to 13 residues. Germline CDR1 reads MNHEY; CDR2 reads SVGAGI. CDR3 coding DNA: TGTGCCAGCATATGGGGCTTTGGGCAGCCCCAGCATTTT. Translation gives CASIWGFGQPQHF.

The chain uses TRBV10-2 and TRBJ2-2; D may be TRBD1 (6 bases). The CDR3 is 13 amino acids. The V gene's germline CDR1 is WSHSY and CDR2 SAAADI. Trimming cost V 6 bases and J 6 bases, with 11 bases left between them. The CDR3 loop reads CASRRTGPGELFF. CDR3 bases: TGCGCCAGCAGGAGAACAGGGCCCGGGGAGCTGTTTTTT.

The genes are TRBV2 and TRBJ2-7; TRBD1 might be the D (5 bases). The CDR3 spans 15 residues. The germline V gene has CDR1 SNHLY and CDR2 FYNNEI. V shed 10 bases and J shed 0 bases, with 19 bases lying between them. The CDR3 region is CATLMGPRSSYEQYF. CDR3 nucleotide sequence: TGTGCCACCCTTATGGGGCCTAGGAGCTCCTACGAGCAGTACTTC. The full variable domain, in which reference TRBV2 and TRBJ2-7 provide the parts outside the CDR3, is EPEVTQTPSHQVTQMGQEVILRCVPISNHLYFYWYRQILGQKVEFLVSFYNNEISEKSEIFDDQFSVERPDGSNFTLKIRSTKLEDSAMYFCATLMGPRSSYEQYFGPGTRLTVT.

The sample holds a few counts of this clone. The rearrangement joins TRBV9 to TRBJ2-2; D is unclear. The germline V gene has CDR1 SGDLS and CDR2 YYNGEE. The ends were cut back, 0 bases at V and 1 base at J, with 4 bases in the middle. The CDR3 runs to 14 residues. CDR3 coding DNA: TGTGCCAGCAGCGTAGTACAGAACACCGGGGAGCTGTTTTTT. Translation gives CASSVVQNTGELFF. Based on the CDR3 plus reference TRBV9 and TRBJ2-2, the full variable domain is DSGVTQTPKHLITATGQRVTLRCSPRSGDLSVYWYQQSLDQGLQFLIQYYNGEERAKGNILERFSAQQFPDLHSELNLSSLELGDSALYFCASSVVQNTGELFFGEGSRLTVL.